These 22 T cell receptor beta chains came from one sample sequenced in a study of beta chain features in type 1 diabetes. The isolated RNA, all of it, was reverse transcribed, so expressed TCRB transcripts were what got sequenced. TCRdb's copy holds only in-frame clones and misses some; the assay was immunoSEQ multiplex PCR. Of some 240,000 clones listed, 16% are singletons. Study conclusions and caveats: Moderately but significantly shorter TCRB CDR3s were found in Type 1 diabetes patients in all four CD4+ subsets.

These receptors' antigens are unknown. The sequencing input was naive CD4+ T cells from blood. All receptors come from a man aged 30 to 39 with type 1 diabetes.

This clone was counted a few times. The gene calls are TRBV2 and TRBJ2-5, with D possibly TRBD1 on 6 matching bases. Germline V CDR1 and CDR2: SNHLY, FYNNEI. This CDR3 contains 13 residues. Trimming removed 6 bases at V and 2 bases at J, with 10 bases between. CDR3 amino acids: CASSRDIQETQYF. As DNA, the CDR3 is TGTGCCAGCAGCCGGGACATACAAGAGACCCAGTACTTC. The full variable domain, in which reference TRBV2 and TRBJ2-5 provide the parts outside the CDR3, is EPEVTQTPSHQVTQMGQEVILRCVPISNHLYFYWYRQILGQKVEFLVSFYNNEISEKSEIFDDQFSVERPDGSNFTLKIRSTKLEDSAMYFCASSRDIQETQYFGPGTRLLVL.

The gene calls are TRBV2 and TRBJ2-7; D is unclear. Trimming stripped 3 bases from V and 6 bases from J, with 9 bases between. Germline CDR1 SNHLY, CDR2 FYNNEI. The CDR3 has 12 residues. CDR3 in DNA: TGTGCCAGCAGTGACACCGCCGGCGAGCAGTACTTC. It is translated as CASSDTAGEQYF. Complete variable domain (other parts from reference TRBV2 and TRBJ2-7): EPEVTQTPSHQVTQMGQEVILRCVPISNHLYFYWYRQILGQKVEFLVSFYNNEISEKSEIFDDQFSVERPDGSNFTLKIRSTKLEDSAMYFCASSDTAGEQYFGPGTRLTVT.

This clone was counted between two and nine times. The genes are TRBV5-4 and TRBJ2-7; 9 nucleotides line up with TRBD1. The CDR3 consists of 14 residues. Per germline, CDR1 SGHNT and CDR2 YYREEE (reference sequence). With 5 bases clipped from V and 5 bases from J, the junction kept 8 bases outside the gene matches. The CDR3 reads CASSIQGARNEQYF. CDR3 bases: TGTGCCAGCAGTATACAGGGGGCGAGGAACGAGCAGTACTTC. Full variable domain (outside the CDR3, taken from reference TRBV5-4 and TRBJ2-7): ETGVTQSPTHLIKTRGQQVTLRCSSQSGHNTVSWYQQALGQGPQFIFQYYREEENGRGNFPPRFSGLQFPNYSSELNVNALELDDSALYLCASSIQGARNEQYFGPGTRLTVT.

The J gene is TRBJ2-5, the V gene TRBV19; D is undetermined. Trimming stripped 5 bases from V and 2 bases from J, with 6 bases between. The CDR3 extends over 12 amino acids. Germline lookup yields CDR1 LNHDA and CDR2 SQIVND (reference sequence). This chain's CDR3 is CASSPQQETQYF. CDR3 sequence (DNA): TGTGCCAGTAGTCCCCAGCAAGAGACCCAGTACTTC.

This clone has a handful of counts. The CDR3 sequence: CASSAPGAQYF. The CDR3 DNA is TGTGCCAGCAGCGCCCCGGGGGCCCAGTACTTC. The chain combines TRBV7-2 with TRBJ2-5, with D possibly being TRBD2 (6 bases). V was shortened by 5 bases and J by 9 bases, with 10 bases between the two germline ends. The V gene's germline CDR1 is SGHTA and CDR2 FQGNSA. The CDR3 is 11 amino acids.

This clone was detected a few times. The chain uses TRBV7-2 and TRBJ2-2; D gene uncertain. Germline lookup yields CDR1 SGHTA and CDR2 FQGNSA. Trimming pared 1 base from V and 4 bases from J, leaving 7 bases between. The CDR3 contains 14 residues. The CDR3 coding sequence is TGTGCCAGCAGCTTAGGTTGGGGCACCGGGGAGCTGTTTTTT. It translates to CASSLGWGTGELFF.

This chain links TRBV29-1 with TRBJ2-6; D unresolved. Germline V gene lookup returns CDR1 SQVTM and CDR2 ANQGSEA. The CDR3 has 14 amino acids. V lost 7 bases to trimming and J lost 4 bases, with 14 bases between them. Written as DNA, the CDR3 is TGCAGCGCGCTTCATGGAACAGGGGCCAACGTCCTGACTTTC. This encodes CSALHGTGANVLTF.

This chain joins TRBV18 and TRBJ2-7; tentative D call: TRBD1 (6 bases). The CDR3 contains 14 residues. Trimming left V 3 bases short and J 0 bases short, with 9 bases between. CDR1 is KGHSH and CDR2 is LQKENI in the germline V gene. The CDR3 sequence: CASSPNRASYEQYF. The CDR3 DNA is TGTGCCAGCTCACCGAACAGGGCCTCCTACGAGCAGTACTTC.

On this clone itself: This same CDR3 is encoded by further DNA sequences in the sample. The chain couples TRBV20-1 to TRBJ1-1; the D is unclear. CDR3 length equals 11 residues. Trimming pared 3 bases from V and 0 bases from J, leaving 2 bases between. CDR1 DFQATT and CDR2 SNEGSKA come from the germline V gene (reference sequence). The CDR3 spells CSARLNTEAFF. Written as DNA, the CDR3 is TGCAGTGCTAGGCTGAACACTGAAGCTTTCTTT.

A few counts support this clone. V and J are TRBV14 and TRBJ2-1; 8 positions match TRBD2. The CDR3 runs to 14 residues. Germline lookup yields CDR1 SGHDN and CDR2 FVKESK. Trimming cost V 8 bases and J 2 bases; bases outside gene matches: 5. The CDR3 spells CASARGLAYNEQFF. Written as DNA, the CDR3 is TGTGCCAGCGCCCGGGGACTAGCCTACAATGAGCAGTTCTTC.

This clone was found a few times. The J gene is TRBJ2-7, the V gene TRBV28, with D maybe TRBD1 (5 bases). V was pared by 7 bases and J by 6 bases, with 19 bases between. This CDR3 has 14 amino acids. The V gene's germline CDR1 is MDHEN and CDR2 SYDVKM. CDR3 protein: CASTPPGPTGEQYF. In DNA, the CDR3 is TGTGCCAGCACCCCGCCAGGGCCTACTGGCGAGCAGTACTTC.

V gene TRBV5-6 combines with J gene TRBJ2-5; D is uncertain. V gave up 5 bases and J gave up 2 bases, with 7 bases separating them. This CDR3 is built from 12 residues. Germline CDR1 reads SGHDT; CDR2 reads YYEEEE. The CDR3 bases are TGTGCCAGCAGTGGTGGGCAAGAGACCCAGTACTTC. This translates into CASSGGQETQYF.

The V and J genes are TRBV7-9 and TRBJ1-1; D not certain. CDR3 length: 13 amino acids. V was clipped by 4 bases and J by 5 bases, with 11 bases between them. CDR1 and CDR2 (germline): SEHNR, FQNEAQ (reference sequence). The CDR3, as DNA: TGTGCCAGCAGCTCGCTTGACGGAACTGAAGCTTTCTTT. This encodes CASSSLDGTEAFF.

The chain uses TRBV6-5 and TRBJ2-5; D is undetermined. Germline V lookup: CDR1 MNHEY, CDR2 SVGAGI. Deletions cut 7 bases from V and 1 base from J, with 16 bases between. CDR3 length equals 15 residues. The DNA of the CDR3 is TGTGCCAGCACCGACATCGGTCGGGTCCAAGAGACCCAGTACTTC. It specifies CASTDIGRVQETQYF.

The chain carries TRBV10-3 and TRBJ2-3; D gene uncertain. There are 14 residues in the CDR3. CDR1 ENHRY and CDR2 SYGVKD come from the germline V gene. V lost 2 bases, J lost 0 bases, and 6 bases lay in between. In nucleotides, the CDR3 is TGTGCCATCAGTGAGACCGTTAGCACAGATACGCAGTATTTT. This sequence encodes CAISETVSTDTQYF.

V is TRBV6-5 and J is TRBJ2-7, with D hard to call. The V gene's germline CDR1 is MNHEY and CDR2 SVGAGI. V gave up 4 bases and J gave up 12 bases, with 13 bases separating them. The CDR3 has 11 amino acids. The CDR3 sequence: CASSFNRAAYF. The CDR3 DNA reads as TGTGCCAGCAGTTTCAACAGAGCTGCGTACTTC.

This clone came up a few times. The rearrangement links TRBV23-1 to TRBJ2-3, with TRBD1 identical over 7 bases. TRBV23-1 is marked as an open reading frame, function uncertain. The CDR3 runs 14 residues. V dropped 5 bases and J dropped 0; count of bases not matched to a gene: 2. This CDR3 is CASSRQGSTDTQYF. CDR3 coding DNA: TGCGCCAGCAGTAGACAGGGAAGCACAGATACGCAGTATTTT.

V gene TRBV7-9 combines with J gene TRBJ2-1; tentative D call: TRBD2 (6 bases). The germline CDR1 and CDR2 sequences are SEHNR and FQNEAQ (reference sequence). The CDR3 extends over 15 amino acids. The V and J ends lost 7 bases and 5 bases respectively, with 18 bases between them. The CDR3: CASTMWDSGNNEQFF. Here the CDR3 DNA reads TGTGCCAGCACCATGTGGGATAGCGGTAACAATGAGCAGTTCTTC.

This clone was recorded a few times. The rearrangement links TRBV5-1 to TRBJ2-5, with a weak D call TRBD1 (5 bases). Germline V gene sequence: CDR1 SGHRS, CDR2 YFSETQ. Trimming stripped 5 bases from V and 7 bases from J, with 18 bases between. The CDR3 is 14 amino acids. CDR3: CASSFGQGMGTQYF. CDR3 DNA: TGCGCCAGCAGTTTCGGACAAGGGATGGGGACCCAGTACTTC.

The V call is TRBV30, the J call TRBJ2-2; 7 positions match TRBD1. V gave up 2 bases and J gave up 0 bases; unmatched junction bases: 3. The CDR3 runs to 15 residues. CDR1 is GTSNPN and CDR2 is SVGIG in the germline V gene (reference sequence). CDR3 in DNA: TGTGCCTGGAGTCGAGGGGGCGCGAACACCGGGGAGCTGTTTTTT. This translates into CAWSRGGANTGELFF.

The V and J genes are TRBV28 and TRBJ2-7, with D unresolved. V gave up 5 bases and J gave up 2 bases, with 13 bases separating them. This CDR3 is 14 amino acids long. Germline-derived CDR1 and CDR2 are MDHEN and SYDVKM. CDR3 bases: TGTGCCAGCAGTCCCTCTTTTAGGGCCTACGAGCAGTACTTC. Protein sequence: CASSPSFRAYEQYF.

The V gene is TRBV28, the J gene TRBJ2-1; D perhaps matches TRBD1 (6 bases). The V end was cut by 6 bases, the J end by 2 bases, with 14 bases between. The germline CDR1 and CDR2 sequences are MDHEN and SYDVKM. The length of the CDR3 is 15 residues. Written as DNA, the CDR3 is TGTGCCAGCAGATTTGCGACAGGAACCTACAATGAGCAGTTCTTC. Translation gives CASRFATGTYNEQFF.